The source of this T cell receptor (beta chain) is a study of T-cell memory formation after mild COVID-19. Germline CDR1 and CDR2: SQVTM and ANQGSEA. Trimming shortened V by 1 base and J by 3 bases, and 19 bases separated the two germline ends. CDR3 size: 16 residues. TCRdb independently ran MiXCR on the 5' RACE reads; one entry per CDR3 protein. This table holds about 390,000 distinct CDR3 sequences, 15% to 20% found once. This clonotype was seen ten or more times. Sequencing was performed on PBMCs or a T cell subset sorted from them (not recorded which). This TCR was recovered from a man aged 18 to 29 who had mild COVID-19 (a few samples of this study predate the infection). Cell type and time point are not known. The chain links TRBV29-1 to TRBJ2-7, with D perhaps matching TRBD2 (5 bases). CDR3 amino acids: CSVEGSDNSRDYEQYF. CDR3 DNA: TGCAGCGTTGAAGGGTCAGACAATTCCCGGGACTACGAGCAGTACTTC.